The T cell receptor beta chain described here comes from a study of metastatic and nonmetastatic thyroid tumors. On the study more broadly: From malignant and benign thyroid patients, repertoires in blood and in tumor or nodule tissue were compared.

Every patient was untreated before thyroid surgery. V was clipped by 1 base and J by 4 bases; unmatched bases: 3. The CDR3 is made up of 14 amino acids. CDR1 and CDR2 from the germline V gene are SGDLS and YYNGEE. Findings and limits, study-wide: Across blood and tumor, TCR beta diversity in malignant thyroid tumors was reportedly significantly higher than in benign nodules.

Study processing details: What underpinned the distant-metastasis classifier for papillary thyroid cancer was the set of CDR3 differences across clinicopathological groups. TCRdb reanalyzed the PCR reads via MiXCR. The V and J calls follow TCRdb's processing rather than the paper's. The repertoire includes roughly 20,000 clones, around 26% of them detected once, and around 13% sits in the top ten. This clone is large (0.1 to 1%). Its antigen is undetermined. This sequence was found in a female donor with papillary thyroid cancer or a benign thyroid nodule (not recorded which). Some clones in this sample may be carry-over from other donors' samples. V is TRBV9 and J is TRBJ2-7, with 9 bases fitting TRBD1. The source material was tumor tissue. The CDR3 nucleotides are TGTGCCAGCAGCGTAACTGACAGGGGGTACGAGCAGTACTTC. It encodes CASSVTDRGYEQYF.